The 22 T cell receptor beta chains presented below share a single source sample, sequenced in a study of CD8 T cells in Susac syndrome. RNA, at about 0.45 to 1 ug, was reverse transcribed with random hexamers. TCRdb processed the immunoSEQ multiplex PCR reads anew with MiXCR; each CDR3 protein has one entry. The sample holds 150,000 or so distinct CDR3 sequences, over 95% seen once. Sequencing was done on a sample of CD8+ T cells from PBMCs. These receptors all stem from a human donor with multiple sclerosis.

The V and J genes are TRBV28 and TRBJ2-3; 8 bases align to TRBD1. The germline V gene has CDR1 MDHEN and CDR2 SYDVKM. V lost 7 bases and J lost 0; bases outside the gene matches: 3. The CDR3 runs 14 residues. CDR3 nucleotides: TGTGCCAGCAAACGGACAGGGAGCACAGATACGCAGTATTTT. It is translated as CASKRTGSTDTQYF.

CDR3 sequence (DNA): TGCAGCGTTGCCAGCTCTGGGGCCAACGTCCTGACTTTC. Translated, it gives CSVASSGANVLTF. The J gene is TRBJ2-6, the V gene TRBV29-1; D uncertain. Trimming took off 4 bases at V and 0 bases at J, with 4 bases between the two ends. The V gene's germline CDR1 is SQVTM and CDR2 ANQGSEA. The CDR3 consists of 13 residues.

The V and J genes are TRBV27 and TRBJ2-7; no definite D call. The CDR3 runs to 13 residues. In germline, CDR1 is MNHEY, CDR2 SMNVEV (reference sequence). The V gene lost 5 bases and the J gene lost 2 bases, with 10 bases spanning the gap. CDR3 sequence: CASSRRSAYEQYF. As DNA, the CDR3 is TGTGCCAGCAGTCGCAGATCCGCCTACGAGCAGTACTTC.

The gene calls are TRBV20-1 and TRBJ2-1, with D maybe TRBD1 (6 bases). The V end lost 6 bases, the J end lost 4 bases, and 10 bases lay between the germline ends. Germline assignment: CDR1 DFQATT and CDR2 SNEGSKA (reference sequence). The CDR3 consists of 12 residues. CDR3 residues: CSAGQRYNEQFF. CDR3 bases: TGCAGTGCCGGACAGAGGTACAATGAGCAGTTCTTC.

V and J are TRBV19 and TRBJ1-1; D not certain. The CDR3 length is 15 residues. V was trimmed by 1 base and J by 1 base, leaving 10 bases between them. Germline V gene sequence: CDR1 LNHDA, CDR2 SQIVND (reference sequence). As DNA, the CDR3 is TGTGCCAGTAGTATAGCTACAAGAGGGAACACTGAAGCTTTCTTT. The encoded protein is CASSIATRGNTEAFF.

The rearrangement links TRBV6-4 to TRBJ2-2; possibly TRBD1 for D (7 bases). This CDR3 is built from 13 residues. Trimming stripped 6 bases from V and 7 bases from J, with 12 bases between. Germline V gives CDR1 MRHNA, CDR2 SNTAGT. DNA for the CDR3: TGTGCCAGCAGCGGGGGACAGATCGGGGAGCTGTTTTTT. This codes for CASSGGQIGELFF.

This chain uses TRBV15 with TRBJ2-3; 7 nucleotides line up with TRBD1. CDR1 is LNHNV and CDR2 is YYDKDF in the germline V gene (reference sequence). The CDR3 has 15 amino acids. Trimming took 5 bases from V and 0 from J; bases not matched to a gene: 5. In DNA form, the CDR3 reads TGTGCCACCAGCTCTAGACAGGGAAGCACAGATACGCAGTATTTT. It translates to CATSSRQGSTDTQYF.

The CDR3 sequence: CASSLDGGELFF. CDR3 DNA: TGTGCCAGCAGCTTGGATGGCGGGGAGCTGTTTTTT. The chain has TRBV5-6 and TRBJ2-2, with D uncertain. V was trimmed by 0 bases and J by 7 bases, leaving 4 bases between them. Germline V lookup: CDR1 SGHDT, CDR2 YYEEEE. CDR3 length: 12 residues.

The chain carries TRBV15 and TRBJ1-6; D is undetermined. The CDR3 runs to 15 residues. Germline lookup yields CDR1 LNHNV and CDR2 YYDKDF (reference sequence). The V gene lost 2 bases and the J gene lost 13 bases, with 18 bases spanning the gap. The CDR3: CATSRRTASMGPLHF. The CDR3 nucleotides read TGTGCCACCAGCAGAAGGACCGCCAGCATGGGGCCCCTCCACTTT.

This chain connects TRBV6-2 or TRBV6-3 to TRBJ2-5; D may be TRBD2 (6 bases). The V gene's germline CDR1 is MNHEY and CDR2 SVGEGT. With 0 bases removed from V and 12 bases from J, the gap between germline ends came to 14 bases. The CDR3 is 13 residues long. The CDR3 sequence is CASSYSTRAPEYF. The CDR3 nucleotides read TGTGCCAGCAGTTACTCGACTAGGGCCCCAGAGTACTTC.

The chain uses TRBV3-1 and TRBJ2-7; 9 nucleotides align to TRBD1. The V and J ends lost 9 bases and 5 bases, in that order; junction bases with no gene match: 5. The CDR3 is 12 residues long. CDR1 and CDR2 (germline): LGHDT, YNNKEL (reference sequence). This CDR3 is CASGDRADEQYF. The CDR3 DNA reads as TGTGCCAGTGGGGACAGGGCCGACGAGCAGTACTTC.

The CDR3 nucleotides read TGTGCCAGCAGTTTTGGTCCAGGGGCGGGGGGCCAAGAGACCCAGTACTTC. The encoded protein is CASSFGPGAGGQETQYF. The chain has TRBV12-3 or TRBV12-4 and TRBJ2-5, with 8 bases that match TRBD2. The CDR3 runs 17 residues. The trim removed 3 bases at V and 1 base at J, leaving 10 bases unmatched.

DNA of the CDR3: TGCGCCAGCAGCGGCTGGGGAGGCGGACCAACCTACAATGAGCAGTTCTTC. Translating gives CASSGWGGGPTYNEQFF. The chain is built from TRBV5-1 and TRBJ2-1, with a weak D call TRBD2 (6 bases). The CDR3 has 17 residues. The germline V and J ends were trimmed by 4 bases and 2 bases, with 19 bases remaining between them. Germline assignment: CDR1 SGHRS and CDR2 YFSETQ.

V and J are TRBV4-2 and TRBJ2-7; TRBD2 matches at 14 bases. V trimming: 1 base; J trimming: 3 bases; junction bases outside the gene matches: 17. The CDR3 consists of 21 residues. Germline V gene sequence: CDR1 LGHNA, CDR2 YNFKEQ. The DNA for the CDR3 is TGTGCCAGCAGCCAAGTTTGGCTAGAGGCCTTGACTAGCGGGGGGGACTACGAGCAGTACTTC. Encoded protein: CASSQVWLEALTSGGDYEQYF.

The chain joins TRBV15 to TRBJ2-2; TRBD2 might be the D (6 bases). The CDR3 spans 15 residues. CDR1 is LNHNV, CDR2 YYDKDF, per germline (reference sequence). V lost 0 bases, J lost 6 bases, and 11 bases lay in between. The CDR3 loop is CATSRDRLVPGELFF. CDR3 sequence (DNA): TGTGCCACCAGCAGAGACAGACTAGTCCCCGGGGAGCTGTTTTTT.

The chain employs TRBV27 and TRBJ1-1; D is perhaps TRBD1 (6 bases). Trimming shortened V by 8 bases and J by 4 bases, and 8 bases separated the two germline ends. The CDR3 has 11 residues. CDR1 is MNHEY and CDR2 is SMNVEV in the germline V gene (reference sequence). The CDR3 DNA reads TGTGCCAGCCAGGGGAGCACTGAAGCTTTCTTT. Translating it yields CASQGSTEAFF.

V usage is TRBV30 and J usage is TRBJ1-1; D might be TRBD1 (5 bases). Trimming took off 3 bases at V and 3 bases at J, with 14 bases between the two ends. Germline V lookup: CDR1 GTSNPN, CDR2 SVGIG (reference sequence). CDR3 size: 14 residues. The CDR3 protein is CAWRPPWGDTEAFF. CDR3 nucleotide sequence: TGTGCCTGGAGACCCCCTTGGGGGGACACTGAAGCTTTCTTT.

The chain links TRBV30 to TRBJ2-7; perhaps TRBD2 as D (6 bases). Germline CDR1 and CDR2: GTSNPN and SVGIG (reference sequence). The CDR3 loop spans 12 amino acids. Trimming left V 0 bases short and J 6 bases short, with 9 bases between. CDR3 DNA sequence: TGTGCCTGGAGTGTACTCGGGGGCGAGCAGTACTTC. Translating it yields CAWSVLGGEQYF.

This rearrangement joins TRBV30 to TRBJ2-1; D possibly uses TRBD1 or TRBD2 (5 bases each). The CDR3 is 12 residues long. With 2 bases removed from V and 8 bases from J, the gap between germline ends came to 10 bases. Per germline, CDR1 GTSNPN and CDR2 SVGIG (reference sequence). CDR3 in amino acids: CAWSRGVDEQFF. The CDR3, as DNA: TGTGCCTGGAGTAGAGGGGTGGATGAGCAGTTCTTC. The entire variable domain, with the rest obtained from reference TRBV30 and TRBJ2-1, is as follows: SQTIHQWPATLVQPVGSPLSLECTVEGTSNPNLYWYRQAAGRGLQLLFYSVGIGQISSEVPQNLSASRPQDRQFILSSKKLLLSDSGFYLCAWSRGVDEQFFGPGTRLTVL.

The V gene is TRBV20-1, the J gene TRBJ2-1; 7 positions agree with TRBD2. Unmatched junction bases numbered 7, after V lost 2 bases and J lost 0 bases. From germline, CDR1 is DFQATT and CDR2 SNEGSKA (reference sequence). This CDR3 comprises 16 residues. The CDR3 DNA reads as TGCAGTGCTAGATTGTCTAGCGGCTACTCCTACAATGAGCAGTTCTTC. Translated: CSARLSSGYSYNEQFF.

V and J are TRBV7-6 and TRBJ2-1; D is ambiguous. The CDR3 length is 14 residues. Germline CDR1 SGHVS, CDR2 FNYEAQ. Trimming removed 7 bases from V and 4 bases from J, with 14 bases in between. The CDR3 bases are TGTGCCAGCACTCTCATCGGTCAATACAATGAGCAGTTCTTC. Translating it yields CASTLIGQYNEQFF. Drawing the rest from reference TRBV7-6 and TRBJ2-1, the complete variable domain is GAGVSQSPRYKVTKRGQDVALRCDPISGHVSLYWYRQALGQGPEFLTYFNYEAQQDKSGLPNDRFSAERPEGSISTLTIQRTEQRDSAMYRCASTLIGQYNEQFFGPGTRLTVL.

This clonotype appeared a single time. The chain joins TRBV11-2 to TRBJ2-1; weak D call: TRBD1 (6 bases). The germline V gene encodes CDR1 SGHAT and CDR2 FQNNGV. CDR3 size: 14 residues. Trimming pared 1 base from V and 10 bases from J, leaving 14 bases between. CDR3 sequence: CASSLGTGWREQFF. The CDR3 region has the DNA TGTGCCAGCAGCTTAGGTACAGGGTGGCGGGAGCAGTTCTTC. Full variable domain (missing parts from reference TRBV11-2 and TRBJ2-1): EAGVAQSPRYKIIEKRQSVAFWCNPISGHATLYWYQQILGQGPKLLIQFQNNGVVDDSQLPKDRFSAERLKGVDSTLKIQPAKLEDSAVYLCASSLGTGWREQFFGPGTRLTVL.